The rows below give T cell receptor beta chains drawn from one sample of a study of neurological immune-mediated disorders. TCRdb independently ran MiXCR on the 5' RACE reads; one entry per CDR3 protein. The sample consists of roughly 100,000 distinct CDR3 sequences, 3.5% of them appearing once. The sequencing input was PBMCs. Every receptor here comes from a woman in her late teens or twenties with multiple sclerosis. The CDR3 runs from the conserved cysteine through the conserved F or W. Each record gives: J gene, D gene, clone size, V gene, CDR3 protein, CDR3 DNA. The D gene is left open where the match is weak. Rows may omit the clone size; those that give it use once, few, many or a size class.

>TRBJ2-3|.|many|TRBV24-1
CATSDFRDTQYF
TGTGCCACCAGTGATTTTCGGGATACGCAGTATTTT
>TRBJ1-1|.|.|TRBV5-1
CASSPTLMNTEAFF
TGCGCCAGCAGCCCAACCCTGATGAACACTGAAGCTTTCTTT
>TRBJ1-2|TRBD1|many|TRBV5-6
CASSRGQESANYGYTF
TGTGCCAGCAGCCGGGGACAGGAATCAGCTAACTATGGCTACACCTTC
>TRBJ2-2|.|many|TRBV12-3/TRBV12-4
CASSFQPGGLFF
TGTGCCAGCAGTTTCCAGCCCGGCGGGCTGTTTTTT
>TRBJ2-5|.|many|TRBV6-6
CASTPLGLQETQYF
TGTGCCAGCACCCCCCTGGGACTTCAAGAGACCCAGTACTTC
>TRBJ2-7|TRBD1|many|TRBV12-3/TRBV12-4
CASSPVDRGIGEQYF
TGTGCCAGCAGTCCCGTCGACAGGGGGATAGGTGAGCAGTACTTC
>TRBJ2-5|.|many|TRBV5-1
CASSLETDEETQYF
TGCGCCAGCAGCTTGGAGACAGACGAAGAGACCCAGTACTTC
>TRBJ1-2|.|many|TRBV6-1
CASPVLGSDTF
TGTGCCAGCCCTGTACTAGGCTCTGACACCTTC
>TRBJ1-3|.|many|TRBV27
CASSPLGHTGGNTIYF
TGTGCCAGCAGTCCCCTTGGGCACACTGGAGGAAACACCATATATTTT
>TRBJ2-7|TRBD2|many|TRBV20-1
CSANPGGAGDEQYF
TGCAGTGCTAATCCCGGGGGGGCCGGGGACGAGCAGTACTTC
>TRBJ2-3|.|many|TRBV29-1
CSVEGIGTQYF
TGCAGCGTTGAAGGTATAGGGACGCAGTATTTT
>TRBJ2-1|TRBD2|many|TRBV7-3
CASSSRGLVNEQFF
TGTGCCAGCAGCTCAAGGGGACTAGTAAATGAGCAGTTCTTC
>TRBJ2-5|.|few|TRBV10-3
CAISDRGGETQYF
TGTGCCATCAGTGACAGGGGTGGGGAGACCCAGTACTTC
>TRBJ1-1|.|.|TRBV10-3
CAIKVEAFF
TGTGCCATCAAGGTGGAAGCTTTCTTT
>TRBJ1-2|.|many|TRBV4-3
CASSQDVEGDYGYTF
TGCGCCAGCAGCCAAGATGTCGAAGGGGACTATGGCTACACCTTC
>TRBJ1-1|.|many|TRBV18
CASSPPAALYTEAFF
TGTGCCAGCTCACCACCCGCAGCGCTCTACACTGAAGCTTTCTTT
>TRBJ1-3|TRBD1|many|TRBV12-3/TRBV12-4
CASRNRDRISGNTIYF
TGTGCCAGCAGAAACCGGGACAGGATTTCTGGAAACACCATATATTTT
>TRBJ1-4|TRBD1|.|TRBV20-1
CSANRDRGEKLFF
TGCAGTGCCAACCGGGACAGGGGGGAAAAACTGTTTTTT
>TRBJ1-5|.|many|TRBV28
CASSLGKFSNQPQHF
TGTGCCAGCAGTTTGGGCAAGTTTAGCAATCAGCCCCAGCATTTT
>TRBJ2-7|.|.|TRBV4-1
CASSEGPNPTYEQYF
TGCGCCAGCAGCGAAGGACCGAACCCCACCTACGAGCAGTACTTC
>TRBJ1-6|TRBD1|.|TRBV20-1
CSARDPYTGGESTLNF
TGCAGTGCTAGAGATCCCTACACAGGGGGCGAATCAACCCTCAACTTT
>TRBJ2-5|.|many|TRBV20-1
CSAKTGETQETQYF
TGCAGTGCTAAAACGGGGGAGACCCAAGAGACCCAGTACTTC
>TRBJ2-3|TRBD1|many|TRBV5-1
CASSSGQGISTDTQYF
TGCGCCAGCAGCTCGGGACAGGGAATCAGCACAGATACGCAGTATTTT
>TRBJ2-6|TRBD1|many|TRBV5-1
CASSSGQAGANVLTF
TGCGCCAGCAGCTCCGGACAGGCTGGGGCCAACGTCCTGACTTTC
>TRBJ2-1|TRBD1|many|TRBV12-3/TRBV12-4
CASSPWTGNNEQFF
TGTGCCAGCAGTCCCTGGACAGGGAACAATGAGCAGTTCTTC
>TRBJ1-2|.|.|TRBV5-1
CASSYMGHNYGYTF
TGCGCCAGCAGCTACATGGGCCATAACTATGGCTACACCTTC
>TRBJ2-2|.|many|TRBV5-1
CASSSNLQGIAGELFF
TGCGCCAGCAGCTCAAATTTACAGGGAATAGCCGGGGAGCTGTTTTTT
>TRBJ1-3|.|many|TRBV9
CASSVGDTPGNTIYF
TGTGCCAGCAGCGTAGGCGATACTCCTGGAAACACCATATATTTT
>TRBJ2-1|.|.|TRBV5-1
CASSLATVGGNEQFF
TGCGCCAGCAGCTTGGCCACGGTAGGGGGTAATGAGCAGTTCTTC
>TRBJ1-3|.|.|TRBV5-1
CASSRDGAYPGNTIYF
TGCGCCAGCAGCCGGGACGGAGCCTACCCTGGAAACACCATATATTTT
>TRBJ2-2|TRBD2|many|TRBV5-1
CASSPYPLSSGGFTGELFF
TGCGCCAGCAGCCCGTACCCCCTCTCTAGCGGGGGGTTCACCGGGGAGCTGTTTTTT
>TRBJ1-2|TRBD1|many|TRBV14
CATSDRGSYGYTF
TGTGCCACTTCGGACAGGGGTAGCTATGGCTACACCTTC
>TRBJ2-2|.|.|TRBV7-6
CASSLWGQGSPGELFF
TGTGCCAGCAGCTTATGGGGGCAGGGCAGCCCCGGGGAGCTGTTTTTT
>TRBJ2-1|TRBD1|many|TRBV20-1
CSGDQGVYEQFF
TGCAGTGGTGATCAGGGGGTCTATGAGCAGTTCTTC
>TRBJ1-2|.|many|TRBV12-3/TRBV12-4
CASSLAPDQVGYTF
TGTGCCAGCAGTTTAGCGCCGGACCAAGTCGGCTACACCTTC
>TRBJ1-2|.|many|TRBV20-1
CSATRTASYGYTF
TGCAGTGCTACCCGGACAGCCTCCTATGGCTACACCTTC
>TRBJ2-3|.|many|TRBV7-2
CASSLVGQFTDTQYF
TGTGCCAGCAGCTTAGTCGGACAGTTCACAGATACGCAGTATTTT
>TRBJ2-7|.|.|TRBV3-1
CASSQDRTGLNYEQYF
TGTGCCAGCAGCCAAGATCGAACGGGGCTTAACTACGAGCAGTACTTC
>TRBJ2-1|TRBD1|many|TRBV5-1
CASSLQGAPYNEQFF
TGCGCCAGCAGCTTACAGGGGGCGCCTTACAATGAGCAGTTCTTC
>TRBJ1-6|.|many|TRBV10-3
CAISEGPSPLHF
TGTGCCATCAGTGAGGGCCCTTCACCCCTCCACTTT
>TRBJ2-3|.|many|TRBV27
CASSLGSSRDTQYF
TGTGCCAGCAGTTTAGGTAGTAGCAGGGATACGCAGTATTTT
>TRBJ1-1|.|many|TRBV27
CATAGAGDTEAFF
TGTGCCACCGCAGGGGCTGGGGACACTGAAGCTTTCTTT
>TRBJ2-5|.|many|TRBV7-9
CASSFGLAETQYF
TGTGCCAGCAGCTTCGGACTTGCGGAGACCCAGTACTTC
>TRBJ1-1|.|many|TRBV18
CASSPREGDTEAFF
TGTGCCAGCTCACCAAGGGAGGGCGACACTGAAGCTTTCTTT
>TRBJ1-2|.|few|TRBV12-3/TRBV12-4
CASNDPGSNSYTF
TGTGCCAGCAATGATCCCGGGAGCAACAGTTACACCTTC
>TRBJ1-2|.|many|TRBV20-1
CSAREAGNYGYTF
TGCAGTGCTAGAGAAGCGGGGAACTATGGCTACACCTTC
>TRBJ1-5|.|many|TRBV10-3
CAISQGNQPQHF
TGTGCCATCAGTCAAGGCAATCAGCCCCAGCATTTT
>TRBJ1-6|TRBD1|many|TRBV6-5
CASRPGQGDSPLHF
TGTGCCAGCAGACCGGGACAGGGGGATTCACCCCTCCACTTT
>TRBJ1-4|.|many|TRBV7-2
CASSSGQTTTNEKLFF
TGTGCCAGCAGCTCAGGACAGACTACAACTAATGAAAAACTGTTTTTT
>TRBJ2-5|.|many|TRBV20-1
CSARSPLYQETQYF
TGCAGTGCTAGGTCACCCCTGTACCAAGAGACCCAGTACTTC